This TCR beta chain was identified in a study of blood T cell repertoires in COVID-19. Study context: Sites across the United States, Italy and Spain contributed samples from acute and convalescent COVID-19. T cells, B-cell-depleted T cells, or PBMCs supplied cDNA or gDNA.

Under the authors' procedure: Amplified reference gene primers provided the basis for estimating nucleated cell counts. Here immunoSEQ multiplex PCR was the method, and the copy in TCRdb shows in-frame clones only, minus some. The V and J calls and the clone size are those of that table, but D and trimming were determined from the DNA. This repertoire shows about 160,000 clones, around nine tenths found once; its top ten account for over 9%. Trimming took 4 bases from V and 4 from J, leaving 17 bases between them. This CDR3 comprises 15 residues. The germline gives CDR1 SGHNT, CDR2 YYREEE (reference sequence).

This TCR was sampled from a woman between 65 and 79 years old with COVID-19, enrolled during active disease. This chain links TRBV5-4 with TRBJ1-2; possibly TRBD1 for D (5 bases). Sequencing was carried out using peripheral blood. The CDR3: CASSPRASDSYGYTF. In nucleotides, the CDR3 is TGTGCCAGCAGCCCCAGGGCCAGTGACTCCTATGGCTACACCTTC.